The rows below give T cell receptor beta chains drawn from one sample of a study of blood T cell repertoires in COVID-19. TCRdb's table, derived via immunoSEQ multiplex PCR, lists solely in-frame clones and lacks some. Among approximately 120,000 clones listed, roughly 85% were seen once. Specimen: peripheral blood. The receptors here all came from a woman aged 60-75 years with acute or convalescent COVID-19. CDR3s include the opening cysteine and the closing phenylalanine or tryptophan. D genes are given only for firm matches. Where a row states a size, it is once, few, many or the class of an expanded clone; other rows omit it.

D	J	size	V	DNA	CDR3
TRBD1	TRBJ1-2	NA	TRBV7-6	TGTGCCAGCAGCTGGGGACAGGGCTATGGCTACACCTTC	CASSWGQGYGYTF
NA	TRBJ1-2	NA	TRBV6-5	TGTGCCAGCAGGGAGTCTTTAAGGGCGGGGAATGGCTACACCTTC	CASRESLRAGNGYTF
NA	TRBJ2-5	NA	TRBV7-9	TGTGCCAGCAGCCTATTCGGAGGGGAGACCCAGTACTTC	CASSLFGGETQYF
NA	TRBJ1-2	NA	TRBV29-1	TGCAGCGTTGACGGCGGCTATGGCTACACCTTC	CSVDGGYGYTF
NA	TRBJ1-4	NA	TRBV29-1	TGCAGCGTTCGCGGGTTAAATGAAAAACTGTTTTTT	CSVRGLNEKLFF
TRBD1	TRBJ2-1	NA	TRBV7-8	TGTGCCAGCAGCCCGTATGAGGGGGACAGTGAATACAATGAGCAGTTCTTC	CASSPYEGDSEYNEQFF
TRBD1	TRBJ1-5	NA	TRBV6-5	TGTGCCAGCACCGGGACAGGGGCTGGCAATCAGCCCCAGCATTTT	CASTGTGAGNQPQHF
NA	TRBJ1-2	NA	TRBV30	TGTGCCTGGCCGAAAGATGGGGTAGGGGATGGCTACACCTTC	CAWPKDGVGDGYTF
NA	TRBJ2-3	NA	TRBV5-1	TGCGCCAGCAGCTTGGCCCGGAGGACAGAACACCCAGATACGCAGTATTTT	CASSLARRTEHPDTQYF
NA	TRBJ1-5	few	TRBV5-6	TGTGCCAGCAGCACAGGGTCCACGGGGCAGCCCCAGCATTTT	CASSTGSTGQPQHF
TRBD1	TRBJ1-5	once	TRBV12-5	TGTGCTAGTGGTTCCCAAGTGACAGGGGCAAATCAGCCCCAGCATTTT	CASGSQVTGANQPQHF